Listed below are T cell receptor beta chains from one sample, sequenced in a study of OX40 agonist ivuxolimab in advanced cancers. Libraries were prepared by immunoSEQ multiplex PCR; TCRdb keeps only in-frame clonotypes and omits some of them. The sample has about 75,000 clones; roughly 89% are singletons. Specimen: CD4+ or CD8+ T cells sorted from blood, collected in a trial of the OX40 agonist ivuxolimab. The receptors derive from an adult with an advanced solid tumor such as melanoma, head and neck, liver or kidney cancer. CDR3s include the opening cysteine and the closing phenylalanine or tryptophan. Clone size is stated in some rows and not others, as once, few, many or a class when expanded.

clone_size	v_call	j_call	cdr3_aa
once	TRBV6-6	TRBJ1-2	CASSPKGGRGGYTF
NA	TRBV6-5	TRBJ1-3	CASRTGGSGNTIYF
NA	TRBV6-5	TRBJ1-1	CASSYSGEGWDTEAFF
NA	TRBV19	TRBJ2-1	CASSIGQGYEQFF
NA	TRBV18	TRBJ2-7	CASSPDRPPYEQYF
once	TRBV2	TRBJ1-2	CASSEGGIYGYTF
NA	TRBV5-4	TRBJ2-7	CASKTGPGGEQYF
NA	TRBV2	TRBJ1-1	CASSESGRGNTEAFF
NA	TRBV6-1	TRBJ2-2	CASRTVNTGELFF
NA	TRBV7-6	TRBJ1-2	CASSPGPSEGIYGYTF
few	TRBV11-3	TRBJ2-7	CASSPDGSYEQYF
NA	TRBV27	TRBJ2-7	CASSLQGYEQYF
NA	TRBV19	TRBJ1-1	CASIQRPGDTEAFF
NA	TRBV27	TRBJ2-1	CASSIQRSSYNEQFF